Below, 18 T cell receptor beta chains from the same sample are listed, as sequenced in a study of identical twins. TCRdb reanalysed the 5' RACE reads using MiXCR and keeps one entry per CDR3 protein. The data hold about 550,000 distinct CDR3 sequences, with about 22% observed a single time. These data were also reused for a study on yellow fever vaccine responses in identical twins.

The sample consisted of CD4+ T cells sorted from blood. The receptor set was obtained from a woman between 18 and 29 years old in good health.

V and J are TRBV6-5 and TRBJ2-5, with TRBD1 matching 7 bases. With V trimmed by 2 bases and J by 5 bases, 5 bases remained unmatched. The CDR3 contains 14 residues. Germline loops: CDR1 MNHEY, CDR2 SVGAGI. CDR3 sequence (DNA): TGTGCCAGCAGTTACCGGACAGGCGGGGAGACCCAGTACTTC. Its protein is CASSYRTGGETQYF.

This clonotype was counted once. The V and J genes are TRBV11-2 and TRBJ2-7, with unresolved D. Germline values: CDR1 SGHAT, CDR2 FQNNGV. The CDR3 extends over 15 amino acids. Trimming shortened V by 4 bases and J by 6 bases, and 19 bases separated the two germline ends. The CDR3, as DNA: TGTGCCAGCAGCTCCTCTTGGACCCCCGAGAGCGAGCAGTACTTC. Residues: CASSSSWTPESEQYF.

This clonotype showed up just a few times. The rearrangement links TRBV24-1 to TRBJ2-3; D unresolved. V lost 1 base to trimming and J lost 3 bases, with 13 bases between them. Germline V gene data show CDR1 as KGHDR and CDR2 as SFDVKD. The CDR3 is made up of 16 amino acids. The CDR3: CATSDFSDGGTDTQYF. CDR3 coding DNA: TGTGCCACCAGTGATTTTTCGGACGGTGGTACAGATACGCAGTATTTT.

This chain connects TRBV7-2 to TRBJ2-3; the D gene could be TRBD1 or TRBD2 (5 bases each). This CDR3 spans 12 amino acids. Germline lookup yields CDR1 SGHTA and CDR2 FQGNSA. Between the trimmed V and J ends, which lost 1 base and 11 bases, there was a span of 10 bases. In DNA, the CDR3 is TGTGCCAGCAGCTTAGTTACAGGAGGGCAGTATTTT. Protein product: CASSLVTGGQYF.

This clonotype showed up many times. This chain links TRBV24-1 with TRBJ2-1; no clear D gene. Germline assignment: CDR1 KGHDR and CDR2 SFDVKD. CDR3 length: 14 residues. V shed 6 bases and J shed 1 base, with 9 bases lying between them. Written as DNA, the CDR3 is TGTGCCACCAGTAACGCGGCTTCCTACAATGAGCAGTTCTTC. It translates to CATSNAASYNEQFF.

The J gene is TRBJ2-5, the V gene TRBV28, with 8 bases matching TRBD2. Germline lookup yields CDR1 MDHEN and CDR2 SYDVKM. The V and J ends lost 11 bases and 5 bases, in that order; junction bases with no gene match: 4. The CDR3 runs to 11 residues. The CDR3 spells CALLAGETQYF. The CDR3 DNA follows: TGTGCCCTCCTAGCGGGCGAGACCCAGTACTTC. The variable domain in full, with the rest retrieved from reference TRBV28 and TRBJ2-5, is DVKVTQSSRYLVKRTGEKVFLECVQDMDHENMFWYRQDPGLGLRLIYFSYDVKMKEKGDIPEGYSVSREKKERFSLILESASTNQTSMYLCALLAGETQYFGPGTRLLVL.

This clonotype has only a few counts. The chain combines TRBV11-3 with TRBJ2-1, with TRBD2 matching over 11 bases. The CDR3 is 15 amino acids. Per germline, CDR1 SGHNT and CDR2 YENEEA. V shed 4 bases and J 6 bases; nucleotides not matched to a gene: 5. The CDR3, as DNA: TGTGCCAGCAGCTCAAGGACTAGCGGGTTCAATGAGCAGTTCTTC. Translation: CASSSRTSGFNEQFF.

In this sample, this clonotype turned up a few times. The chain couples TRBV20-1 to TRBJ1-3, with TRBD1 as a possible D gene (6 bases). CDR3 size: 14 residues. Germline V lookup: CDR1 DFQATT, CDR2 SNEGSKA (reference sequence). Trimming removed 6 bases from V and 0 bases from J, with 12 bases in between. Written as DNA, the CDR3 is TGCAGTGCCCTGGACAGTGGCTCTGGAAACACCATATATTTT. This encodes CSALDSGSGNTIYF.

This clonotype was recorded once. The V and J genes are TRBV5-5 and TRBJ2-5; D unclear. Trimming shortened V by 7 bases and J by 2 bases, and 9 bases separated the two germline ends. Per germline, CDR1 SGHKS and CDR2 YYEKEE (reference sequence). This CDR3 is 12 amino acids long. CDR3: CASGRFQETQYF. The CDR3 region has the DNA TGTGCCAGCGGCCGCTTTCAAGAGACCCAGTACTTC.

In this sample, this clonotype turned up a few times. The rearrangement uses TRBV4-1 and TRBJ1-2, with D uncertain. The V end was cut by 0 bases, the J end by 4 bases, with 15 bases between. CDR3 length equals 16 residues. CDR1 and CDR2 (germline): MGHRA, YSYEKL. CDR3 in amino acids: CASSQEETQGGYGYTF. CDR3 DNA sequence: TGCGCCAGCAGCCAAGAAGAGACACAAGGCGGCTATGGCTACACCTTC.

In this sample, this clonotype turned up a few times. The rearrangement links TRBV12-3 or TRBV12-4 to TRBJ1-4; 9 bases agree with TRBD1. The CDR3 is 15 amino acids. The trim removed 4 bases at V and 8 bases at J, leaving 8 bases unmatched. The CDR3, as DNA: TGTGCCAGCAGTTCGGGACAGGGTAGAGGAGAAAAACTGTTTTTT. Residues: CASSSGQGRGEKLFF.

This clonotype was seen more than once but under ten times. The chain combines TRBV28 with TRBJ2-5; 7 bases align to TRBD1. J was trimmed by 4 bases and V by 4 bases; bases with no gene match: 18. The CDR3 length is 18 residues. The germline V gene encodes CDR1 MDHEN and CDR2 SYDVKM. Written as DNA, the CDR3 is TGTGCCAGCAGTTATTTATCCGACAGGGACGAAATTGGAGAGACCCAGTACTTC. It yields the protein CASSYLSDRDEIGETQYF.

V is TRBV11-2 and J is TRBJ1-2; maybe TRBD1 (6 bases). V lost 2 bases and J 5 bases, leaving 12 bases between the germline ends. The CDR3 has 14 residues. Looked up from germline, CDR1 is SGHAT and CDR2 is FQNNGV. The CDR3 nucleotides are TGTGCCAGCAGCTTAAGAGGGGACAAATATGGCTACACCTTC. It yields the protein CASSLRGDKYGYTF.

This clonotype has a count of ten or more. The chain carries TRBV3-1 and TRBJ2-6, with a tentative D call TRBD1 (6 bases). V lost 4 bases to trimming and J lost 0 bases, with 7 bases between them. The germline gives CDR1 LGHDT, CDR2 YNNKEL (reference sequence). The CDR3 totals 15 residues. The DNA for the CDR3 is TGTGCCAGCAGCCGGGACAACTCTGGGGCCAACGTCCTGACTTTC. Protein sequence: CASSRDNSGANVLTF.

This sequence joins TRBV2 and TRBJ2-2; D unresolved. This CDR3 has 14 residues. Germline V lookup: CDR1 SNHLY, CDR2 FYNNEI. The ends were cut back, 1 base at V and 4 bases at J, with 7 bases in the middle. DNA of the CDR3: TGTGCCAGCAGTGAAGTGAGGCGCACCGGGGAGCTGTTTTTT. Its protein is CASSEVRRTGELFF.

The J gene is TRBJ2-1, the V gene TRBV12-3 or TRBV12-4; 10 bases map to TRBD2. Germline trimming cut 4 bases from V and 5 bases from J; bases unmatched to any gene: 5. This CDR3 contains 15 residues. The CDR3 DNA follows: TGTGCCAGCAGTTCTAGCGGGAGTCAACACAATGAGCAGTTCTTC. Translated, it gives CASSSSGSQHNEQFF.

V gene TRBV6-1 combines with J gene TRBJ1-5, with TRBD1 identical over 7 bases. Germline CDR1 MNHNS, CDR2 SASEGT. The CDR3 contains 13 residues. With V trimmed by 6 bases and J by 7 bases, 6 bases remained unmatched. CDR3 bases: TGTGCCAGCAGCTCACAGGGGTGGCAGCCCCAGCATTTT. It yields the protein CASSSQGWQPQHF.

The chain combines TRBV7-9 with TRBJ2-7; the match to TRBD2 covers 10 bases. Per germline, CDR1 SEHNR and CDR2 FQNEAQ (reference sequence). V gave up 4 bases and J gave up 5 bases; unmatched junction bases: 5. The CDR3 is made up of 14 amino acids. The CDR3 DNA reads TGTGCCAGCAGCTCCTCGAGCGGGAGGGACGAGCAGTACTTC. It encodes CASSSSSGRDEQYF.